These T cell receptor beta chains were read from a single sample in a study of CD8 T cells in Susac syndrome. TCRdb itself ran the immunoSEQ multiplex PCR reads through MiXCR, one entry per CDR3 protein. The profile shows approximately 180,000 distinct CDR3 sequences, roughly 94% of them singletons. Sample: CD4+ T cells from PBMCs. These receptors all come from a human donor with Susac syndrome. Both conserved end residues are part of each CDR3. D genes are given only for firm matches. Some rows have no size entry. The others give once, few or many, or a class for an expanded clone.

j_call | cdr3_length | v_call | d_call | clone_size | cdr3_aa
TRBJ2-1 | 14 | TRBV5-1 | TRBD2 | - | CASSTGLAYNEQFF
TRBJ2-7 | 14 | TRBV20-1 | - | - | CSARDGTPRNEQYF
TRBJ2-5 | 15 | TRBV20-1 | - | - | CSASVVGVGQETQYF
TRBJ2-7 | 18 | TRBV20-1 | TRBD2 | - | CSGRIGLAGGAISYEQYF
TRBJ2-4 | 19 | TRBV7-9 | TRBD2 | - | CASSPVGLAAESHKNIQYF
TRBJ2-5 | 14 | TRBV10-3 | - | - | CAISEWGDQETQYF
TRBJ1-2 | 17 | TRBV18 | - | once | CASSPPGRVRRGGGYTF
TRBJ1-2 | 16 | TRBV7-9 | - | - | CASRPVPAAANYGYTF
TRBJ2-7 | 15 | TRBV28 | - | - | CASKELGKPSYEQYF
TRBJ2-3 | 16 | TRBV20-1 | TRBD2 | - | CSARDLLADSTDTQYF
TRBJ2-1 | 16 | TRBV7-9 | TRBD2 | - | CASSWTSGSSYNEQFF
TRBJ1-2 | 15 | TRBV30 | TRBD1 | - | CAWSDDRVAREGYTF
TRBJ2-7 | 14 | TRBV11-2 | - | - | CASSSTTASYEQYF
TRBJ1-2 | 12 | TRBV5-4 | TRBD1 | - | CASRGQGRGYTF
TRBJ2-7 | 14 | TRBV7-8 | TRBD1 | - | CASTPGQGSSEQYF
TRBJ2-1 | 15 | TRBV9 | - | - | CASSVEGAPYNEQFF
TRBJ2-3 | 16 | TRBV18 | - | once | CASSPGFGQSTDTQYF
TRBJ1-1 | 13 | TRBV28 | - | once | CASSLWLNTEAFF
TRBJ1-1 | 12 | TRBV29-1 | - | - | CSVMGPFQEAFF
TRBJ2-2 | 15 | TRBV20-1 | TRBD2 | - | CSARDLAGGAGELFF
TRBJ1-5 | 15 | TRBV6-2/TRBV6-3 | TRBD1 | - | CASSRRTGVYQPQHF
TRBJ2-3 | 17 | TRBV11-2 | - | - | CASSAIRRPGRGDTQYF
TRBJ2-2 | 13 | TRBV19 | - | - | CASSMRGWQELFF
TRBJ2-1 | 14 | TRBV7-2 | - | - | CASSLAGSYNEQFF
TRBJ1-1 | 15 | TRBV5-4 | TRBD1 | - | CASSLQGQMNTEAFF
TRBJ2-7 | 15 | TRBV14 | - | - | CASSQSLAFSYEQYF
TRBJ1-5 | 15 | TRBV1 | - | - | CTSSQDREGWQPQHF
TRBJ2-1 | 14 | TRBV27 | - | - | CASSLLGSHNEQFF
TRBJ2-7 | 12 | TRBV7-2 | - | - | CASSLMGAEQYF
TRBJ2-5 | 14 | TRBV20-1 | - | - | CSASRGQGGKTQYF
TRBJ1-5 | 14 | TRBV7-9 | - | once | CASSHSGNNQPQHF
TRBJ2-5 | 14 | TRBV2 | - | - | CASTDSDPGKTQYF
TRBJ2-7 | 16 | TRBV5-1 | - | once | CASSLGRSPGSYEQYF
TRBJ2-3 | 14 | TRBV6-2/TRBV6-3 | - | - | CASSIYRSTDTQYF
TRBJ2-5 | 15 | TRBV20-1 | TRBD2 | - | CSASTSGRAQETQYF
TRBJ2-7 | 13 | TRBV6-2/TRBV6-3 | - | - | CASRLASIYEQYF
TRBJ1-1 | 15 | TRBV18 | - | - | CASSPRGTGNTEAFF
TRBJ1-5 | 13 | TRBV2 | - | - | CASRGQSNQPQHF
TRBJ2-3 | 15 | TRBV7-7 | TRBD2 | - | CASSRGLAGTDTQYF
TRBJ1-5 | 18 | TRBV27 | - | - | CASSLGHRYKGRNQPQHF
TRBJ2-5 | 16 | TRBV24-1 | TRBD2 | once | CATSDGTSGVMETQYF
TRBJ2-6 | 14 | TRBV12-3/TRBV12-4 | - | - | CASRGGAGANVLTF
TRBJ2-7 | 14 | TRBV28 | - | once | CASSLTGYWGEQYF